These 25 T cell receptor beta chains were sequenced from one sample in a study of cytomegalovirus exposure and HLA in healthy donors. The PCR employed 60 Vbeta primers together with 13 Jbeta primers. Assay: immunoSEQ multiplex PCR; the TCRdb copy retains only in-frame clones and omits some. The profile shows some 170,000 clones, approximately 90% of them singletons. The sequenced material came from PBMCs. All receptors derive from a woman in her twenties or thirties in good health and CMV-seronegative.

The V call is TRBV19, the J call TRBJ2-7, with 8 bases identical to TRBD2. CDR1 LNHDA and CDR2 SQIVND come from the germline V gene (reference sequence). This CDR3 has 16 amino acids. Trimming at V came to 1 base and at J to 2 bases, leaving 7 bases not matched to a gene. CDR3 in DNA: TGTGCCAGTAGTATAGGAGGCGGGGGGACTCCCTACGAGCAGTACTTC. Its translation is CASSIGGGGTPYEQYF.

V gene TRBV19 combines with J gene TRBJ1-6; D is uncertain. The CDR3 has 16 amino acids. The germline gives CDR1 LNHDA, CDR2 SQIVND (reference sequence). V was pared by 4 bases and J by 0 bases, with 10 bases between. The CDR3 reads CASSTQRSSYNSPLHF. The CDR3 DNA reads TGTGCCAGTAGTACCCAAAGGAGCTCCTATAATTCACCCCTCCACTTT. Drawing the rest from reference TRBV19 and TRBJ1-6, the complete variable domain is DGGITQSPKYLFRKEGQNVTLSCEQNLNHDAMYWYRQDPGQGLRLIYYSQIVNDFQKGDIAEGYSVSREKKESFPLTVTSAQKNPTAFYLCASSTQRSSYNSPLHFGNGTRLTVT.

The V and J genes are TRBV19 and TRBJ2-1, with D tentatively TRBD2 (6 bases). CDR3 size: 14 residues. Trimming shortened V by 8 bases and J by 7 bases, and 18 bases separated the two germline ends. Per the germline V gene, CDR1 is LNHDA and CDR2 is SQIVND (reference sequence). As DNA, the CDR3 is TGTGCCAGTCGAAGGACGGACTACAGAAATGAGCAGTTCTTC. Encoded protein: CASRRTDYRNEQFF.

The chain uses TRBV2 and TRBJ1-5, with D tentatively TRBD1 (5 bases). Between the trimmed V and J ends, which lost 4 bases and 2 bases, there was a span of 9 bases. The CDR3 length is 14 residues. The germline CDR1 and CDR2 sequences are SNHLY and FYNNEI. In DNA, the CDR3 is TGTGCCAGCAGTGTAAGGGGTGGCAATCAGCCCCAGCATTTT. Translated: CASSVRGGNQPQHF. The variable domain in full, with the rest retrieved from reference TRBV2 and TRBJ1-5, is EPEVTQTPSHQVTQMGQEVILRCVPISNHLYFYWYRQILGQKVEFLVSFYNNEISEKSEIFDDQFSVERPDGSNFTLKIRSTKLEDSAMYFCASSVRGGNQPQHFGDGTRLSIL.

The V call is TRBV28, the J call TRBJ2-1; 7 nucleotides align to TRBD2. The CDR3 is 15 residues long. V dropped 5 bases and J dropped 6; count of bases not matched to a gene: 10. Germline V gene data show CDR1 as MDHEN and CDR2 as SYDVKM. The chain's CDR3 is CASSTFGGGSNEQFF. CDR3 DNA sequence: TGTGCCAGCAGTACCTTTGGGGGAGGGAGCAATGAGCAGTTCTTC.

This clone was detected once. The chain couples TRBV28 to TRBJ1-3, with unresolved D. This CDR3 has 14 residues. The germline V and J ends were trimmed by 7 bases and 0 bases, with 10 bases remaining between them. The germline V gene has CDR1 MDHEN and CDR2 SYDVKM. CDR3 sequence reads: CASTDNFSGNTIYF. CDR3 DNA: TGTGCCAGCACAGACAACTTCTCTGGAAACACCATATATTTT.

The genes are TRBV27 and TRBJ2-3; 7 nucleotides line up with TRBD2. Looked up from germline, CDR1 is MNHEY and CDR2 is SMNVEV (reference sequence). Losses at the gene ends were 0 bases for V and 6 bases for J; bases not matched to a gene: 12. The CDR3 is made up of 17 amino acids. The CDR3 loop reads CASSLSRSGGGEDTQYF. The CDR3 region has the DNA TGTGCCAGCAGTTTATCAAGGTCAGGCGGGGGAGAGGATACGCAGTATTTT.

This clone came up a few times. The chain has TRBV28 and TRBJ1-1, with D perhaps TRBD1 (6 bases). There are 14 residues in the CDR3. The V end lost 6 bases, the J end lost 1 base, and 12 bases lay between the germline ends. Germline V gene sequence: CDR1 MDHEN, CDR2 SYDVKM. The CDR3 DNA reads as TGTGCCAGCAGCTTACAGGGATGGAACACTGAAGCTTTCTTT. Amino acid sequence: CASSLQGWNTEAFF.

Only one count was recorded for this clone. This rearrangement joins TRBV11-1 to TRBJ1-1; D is possibly TRBD1 (6 bases). V was shortened by 5 bases and J by 1 base, with 11 bases between the two germline ends. Per germline, CDR1 SGHAT and CDR2 FQDESV (reference sequence). There are 14 residues in the CDR3. This CDR3 is CASSPGQRNTEAFF. DNA for the CDR3: TGTGCCAGCAGCCCCGGACAGCGGAACACTGAAGCTTTCTTT. Using reference TRBV11-1 and TRBJ1-1 for the parts outside the CDR3, the full variable domain is EAEVAQSPRYKITEKSQAVAFWCDPISGHATLYWYRQILGQGPELLVQFQDESVVDDSQLPKDRFSAERLKGVDSTLKIQPAELGDSAMYLCASSPGQRNTEAFFGQGTRLTVV.

CDR3 bases: TGTGCCAGCAGTTTAAGGACTAGCGGGCGCAGGATGACAGATACGCAGTATTTT. This sequence encodes CASSLRTSGRRMTDTQYF. The chain links TRBV27 to TRBJ2-3, with 11 bases fitting TRBD2. Germline lookup yields CDR1 MNHEY and CDR2 SMNVEV (reference sequence). Trimming at V came to 2 bases and at J to 3 bases, leaving 10 bases not matched to a gene. The CDR3 sequence is 18 residues long.

J is TRBJ1-2 and V is TRBV29-1; D ambiguous. The CDR3 has 13 amino acids. Trimming pared 1 base from V and 2 bases from J, leaving 8 bases between. The V gene's germline CDR1 is SQVTM and CDR2 ANQGSEA. The CDR3 sequence: CSVEAGSNYGYTF. Written as DNA, the CDR3 is TGCAGCGTTGAAGCCGGGTCGAACTATGGCTACACCTTC.

This chain connects TRBV27 to TRBJ2-2, with D unresolved. From germline, CDR1 is MNHEY and CDR2 SMNVEV (reference sequence). The CDR3 is made up of 14 amino acids. V was cut by 7 bases and J by 5 bases, with 14 bases left in between. This CDR3 is CASTGSRRTGELFF. CDR3 nucleotide sequence: TGTGCCAGCACTGGTAGCCGCCGAACCGGGGAGCTGTTTTTT.

The CDR3 loop reads CASSPRVGELFF. DNA of the CDR3: TGTGCCAGCTCACCCCGGGTAGGGGAGCTGTTTTTT. The chain links TRBV18 to TRBJ2-2; no clear D gene. Trimming stripped 3 bases from V and 8 bases from J, with 7 bases between. Germline V lookup: CDR1 KGHSH, CDR2 LQKENI. The CDR3 consists of 12 residues.

This rearrangement joins TRBV5-5 to TRBJ2-2; 7 bases agree with TRBD1. This CDR3 has 20 residues. V was pared by 6 bases and J by 4 bases, with 24 bases of the junction left unmatched. CDR1 and CDR2 from the germline V gene are SGHKS and YYEKEE (reference sequence). CDR3: CASILRAQGQTAGSTGELFF. The CDR3, as DNA: TGTGCCAGCATATTAAGGGCTCAGGGACAGACGGCCGGTAGCACCGGGGAGCTGTTTTTT.

This clone was observed once. The rearrangement uses TRBV19 and TRBJ2-5; 7 bases are shared with TRBD2. The V segment lost 1 base and the J segment 5 bases; nucleotides outside the gene matches: 4. Germline CDR1 LNHDA, CDR2 SQIVND (reference sequence). The CDR3 extends over 14 amino acids. CDR3 nucleotide sequence: TGTGCCAGTAGTATAGCGGGGGGAGATGAGACCCAGTACTTC. This encodes CASSIAGGDETQYF.

The CDR3 sequence: CASSSLLAGGGEQFF. The CDR3 DNA sequence: TGTGCCAGCAGTTCTCTTCTAGCGGGAGGGGGTGAGCAGTTCTTC. The V and J genes are TRBV27 and TRBJ2-1; 12 bases fit TRBD2. Germline V gene data show CDR1 as MNHEY and CDR2 as SMNVEV (reference sequence). The CDR3 spans 15 residues. V shed 4 bases, J shed 9 bases, and the junction held 7 bases outside the gene matches.

This clone appeared a single time. The chain couples TRBV6-1 to TRBJ1-5, with a tentative D call TRBD1 (6 bases). The CDR3 runs 13 residues. V was trimmed by 6 bases and J by 4 bases, leaving 10 bases between them. Germline CDR1 reads MNHNS; CDR2 reads SASEGT. The CDR3 spells CASRTGRNQPQHF. The CDR3 bases are TGTGCCAGCAGGACAGGCCGGAATCAGCCCCAGCATTTT.

This rearrangement joins TRBV2 to TRBJ1-3; 7 bases map to TRBD1. This CDR3 spans 18 amino acids. Germline trimming cut 5 bases from V and 1 base from J; bases unmatched to any gene: 14. The germline V gene has CDR1 SNHLY and CDR2 FYNNEI. The CDR3 region has the DNA TGTGCCAGCAGTTATGACAGGGCCGATCCTAGTTCTGGAAACACCATATATTTT. Its protein product is CASSYDRADPSSGNTIYF.

The V gene is TRBV7-7, the J gene TRBJ2-3; D is uncertain. Looked up from germline, CDR1 is SSHAT and CDR2 is FNYEAQ (reference sequence). V shed 2 bases and J shed 3 bases, with 9 bases lying between them. The CDR3 length is 14 residues. The CDR3 region has the DNA TGTGCCAGCAGCTTATCCAGTGTAACAGATACGCAGTATTTT. Translation gives CASSLSSVTDTQYF.

The gene calls are TRBV10-1 and TRBJ1-1; possible D gene TRBD1, 5 bases. Per the germline V gene, CDR1 is WNHNN and CDR2 is SYGVQD (reference sequence). The CDR3 is 15 residues long. Trimming cost V 2 bases and J 0 bases, with 10 bases left between them. CDR3 in DNA: TGCGCCAGCAGTGAGACTCGGGGGTTGAACACTGAAGCTTTCTTT. This translates into CASSETRGLNTEAFF.

The chain recombines TRBV5-6 with TRBJ2-1, with 9 bases fitting TRBD2. The CDR3 covers 17 residues. Germline CDR1 is SGHDT and CDR2 is YYEEEE. V gave up 3 bases and J gave up 8 bases; unmatched junction bases: 15. The CDR3 DNA reads as TGTGCCAGCAGCTGGGGTCTGTCTAGCGGGGTTGAGGATGAGCAGTTCTTC. Translating it yields CASSWGLSSGVEDEQFF.

This clone was detected only once. This chain links TRBV5-1 with TRBJ1-3; 11 bases are a match to TRBD1. After removal of 3 bases from V and 0 bases from J, the junction contained 2 bases not matched to a gene. Germline assignment: CDR1 SGHRS and CDR2 YFSETQ. CDR3 length equals 16 residues. The CDR3 is CASSWTGGLSGNTIYF. As DNA, the CDR3 is TGCGCCAGCAGCTGGACAGGGGGCCTCTCTGGAAACACCATATATTTT.

The rearrangement links TRBV5-1 to TRBJ2-5, with 10 nucleotides matching TRBD2. V was pared by 0 bases and J by 6 bases, with 11 bases of the junction left unmatched. The CDR3 consists of 17 residues. The germline V gene encodes CDR1 SGHRS and CDR2 YFSETQ. Written as DNA, the CDR3 is TGCGCCAGCAGCTTGGGGACCCTAGCGGGAGAGTCCAAGACCCAGTACTTC. Translation gives CASSLGTLAGESKTQYF.

The rearrangement joins TRBV6-1 to TRBJ2-1; TRBD2 agrees at 8 bases. V was pared by 1 base and J by 6 bases, with 2 bases of the junction left unmatched. Per germline, CDR1 MNHNS and CDR2 SASEGT. The CDR3 has 14 residues. The CDR3 sequence is CASSEDGRGNEQFF. In DNA, the CDR3 is TGTGCCAGCAGTGAAGACGGGAGGGGCAATGAGCAGTTCTTC.

The chain carries TRBV5-1 and TRBJ2-7; 12 bases match TRBD2. The CDR3 runs to 16 residues. Germline V CDR1 and CDR2: SGHRS, YFSETQ. V shed 0 bases, J shed 5 bases, and the junction held 6 bases outside the gene matches. Here the CDR3 DNA reads TGCGCCAGCAGCTTGGTGCTAGCGGGAGGGGGCGACGAGCAGTACTTC. Its protein is CASSLVLAGGGDEQYF.